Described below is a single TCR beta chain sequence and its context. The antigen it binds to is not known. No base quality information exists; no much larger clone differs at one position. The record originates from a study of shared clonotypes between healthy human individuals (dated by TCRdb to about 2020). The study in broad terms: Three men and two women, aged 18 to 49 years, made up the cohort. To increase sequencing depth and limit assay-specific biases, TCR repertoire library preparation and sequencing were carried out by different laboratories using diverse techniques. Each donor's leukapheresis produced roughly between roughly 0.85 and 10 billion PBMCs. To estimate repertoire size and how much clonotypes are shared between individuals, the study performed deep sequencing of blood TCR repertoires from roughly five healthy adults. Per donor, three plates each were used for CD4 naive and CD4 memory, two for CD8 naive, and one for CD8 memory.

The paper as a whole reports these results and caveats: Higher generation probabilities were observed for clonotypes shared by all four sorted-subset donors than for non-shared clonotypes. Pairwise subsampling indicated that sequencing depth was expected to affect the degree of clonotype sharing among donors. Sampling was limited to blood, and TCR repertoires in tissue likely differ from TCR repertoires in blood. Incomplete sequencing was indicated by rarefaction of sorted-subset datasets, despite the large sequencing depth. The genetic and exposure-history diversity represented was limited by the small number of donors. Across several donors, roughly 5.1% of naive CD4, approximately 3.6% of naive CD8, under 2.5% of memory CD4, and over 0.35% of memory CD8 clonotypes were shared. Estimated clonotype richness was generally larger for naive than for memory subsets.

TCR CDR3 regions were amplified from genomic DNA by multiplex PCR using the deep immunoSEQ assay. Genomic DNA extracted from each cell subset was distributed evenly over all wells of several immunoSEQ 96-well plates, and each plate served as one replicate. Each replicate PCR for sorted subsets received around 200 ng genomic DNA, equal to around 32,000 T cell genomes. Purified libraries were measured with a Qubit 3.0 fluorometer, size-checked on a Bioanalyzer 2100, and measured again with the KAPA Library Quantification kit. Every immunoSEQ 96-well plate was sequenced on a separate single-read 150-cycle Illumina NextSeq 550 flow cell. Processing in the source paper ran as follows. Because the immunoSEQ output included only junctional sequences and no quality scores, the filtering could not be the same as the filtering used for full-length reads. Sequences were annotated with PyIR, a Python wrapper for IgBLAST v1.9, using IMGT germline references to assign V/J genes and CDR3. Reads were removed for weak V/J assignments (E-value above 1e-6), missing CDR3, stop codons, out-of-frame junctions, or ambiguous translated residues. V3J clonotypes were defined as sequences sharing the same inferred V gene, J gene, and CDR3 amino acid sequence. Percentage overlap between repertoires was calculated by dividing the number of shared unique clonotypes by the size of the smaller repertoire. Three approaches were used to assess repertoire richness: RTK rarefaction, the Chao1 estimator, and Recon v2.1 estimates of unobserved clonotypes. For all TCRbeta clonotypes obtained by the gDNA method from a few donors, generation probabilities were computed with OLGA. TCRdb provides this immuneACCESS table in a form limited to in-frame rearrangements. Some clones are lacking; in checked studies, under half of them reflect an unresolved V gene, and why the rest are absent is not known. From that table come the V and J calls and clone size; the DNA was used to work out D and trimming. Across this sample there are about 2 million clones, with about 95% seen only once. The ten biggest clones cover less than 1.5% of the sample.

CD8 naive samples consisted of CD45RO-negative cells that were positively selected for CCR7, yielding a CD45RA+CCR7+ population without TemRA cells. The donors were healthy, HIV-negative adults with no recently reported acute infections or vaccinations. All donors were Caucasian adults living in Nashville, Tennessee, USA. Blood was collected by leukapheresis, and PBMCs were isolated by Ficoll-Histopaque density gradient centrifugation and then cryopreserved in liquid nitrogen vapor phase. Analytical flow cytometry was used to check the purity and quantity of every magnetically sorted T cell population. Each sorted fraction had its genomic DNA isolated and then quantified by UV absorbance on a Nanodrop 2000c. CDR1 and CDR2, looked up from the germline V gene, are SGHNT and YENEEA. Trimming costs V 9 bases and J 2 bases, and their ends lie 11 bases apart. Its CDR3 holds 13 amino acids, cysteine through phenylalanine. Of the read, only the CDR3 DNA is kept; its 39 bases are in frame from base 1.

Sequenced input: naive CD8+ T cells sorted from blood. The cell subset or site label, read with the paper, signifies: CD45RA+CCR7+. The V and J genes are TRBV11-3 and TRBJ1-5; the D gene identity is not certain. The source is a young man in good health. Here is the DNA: TGTGCCAGGGGGTTTGAGGGCAATCAGCCCCAGCATTTT. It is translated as CARGFEGNQPQHF.